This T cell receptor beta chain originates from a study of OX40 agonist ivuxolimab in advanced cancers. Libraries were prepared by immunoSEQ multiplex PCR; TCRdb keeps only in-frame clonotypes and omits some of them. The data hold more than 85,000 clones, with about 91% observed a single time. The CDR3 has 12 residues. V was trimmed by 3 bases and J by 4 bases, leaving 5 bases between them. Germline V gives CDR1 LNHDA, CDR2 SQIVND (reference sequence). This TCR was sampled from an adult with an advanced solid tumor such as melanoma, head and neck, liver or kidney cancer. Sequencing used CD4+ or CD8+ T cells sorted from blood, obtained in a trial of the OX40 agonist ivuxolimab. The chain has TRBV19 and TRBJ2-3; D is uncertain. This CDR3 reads CASSMLADTQYF. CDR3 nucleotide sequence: TGTGCCAGTAGTATGTTGGCAGATACGCAGTATTTT.